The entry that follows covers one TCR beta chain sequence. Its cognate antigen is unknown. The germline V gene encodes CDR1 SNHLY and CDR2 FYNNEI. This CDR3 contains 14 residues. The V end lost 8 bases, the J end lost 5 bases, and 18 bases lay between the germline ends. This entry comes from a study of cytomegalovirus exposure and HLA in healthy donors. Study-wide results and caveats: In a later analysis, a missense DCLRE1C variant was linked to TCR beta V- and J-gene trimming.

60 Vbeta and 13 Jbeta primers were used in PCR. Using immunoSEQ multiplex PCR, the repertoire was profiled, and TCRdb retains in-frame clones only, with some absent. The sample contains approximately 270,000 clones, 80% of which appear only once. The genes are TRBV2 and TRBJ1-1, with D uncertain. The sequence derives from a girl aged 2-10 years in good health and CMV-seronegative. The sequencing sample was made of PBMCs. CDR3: CASSGRARDTEAFF. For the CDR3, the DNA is TGTGCCAGCTCCGGGAGGGCAAGGGATACTGAAGCTTTCTTT.